A single TCR beta chain is shown here with its context. Its antigen is not identified. This sample stems from a study of monozygotic twins with inflammatory bowel disease. Whole-study results and caveats: People with IBD had fewer clonotypes in common with others than healthy twins did, especially with disease activity. Among the T cells, different subtypes could not be distinguished.

Germline V CDR1 and CDR2: DFQATT, SNEGSKA (reference sequence). There are 15 residues in the CDR3. Each UMI harboured a 6-nucleotide sample barcode and was appended via template switching. From the 5' RACE reads, TCRdb lists one entry per CDR3 protein and no DNA. This specimen shows some 130,000 distinct CDR3 sequences; the ten leading clones hold around 1.3%. The TCR comes from a human donor with ulcerative colitis or Crohn's disease, or a healthy co-twin of an affected twin (not recorded which). The rearrangement uses TRBV20-1 and TRBJ2-3; TCRdb indicates TRBD2, and absent DNA this call remains unverified. Sequencing was done on a sample of blood. The CDR3 sequence: CSAPIRASGIDTQYF.